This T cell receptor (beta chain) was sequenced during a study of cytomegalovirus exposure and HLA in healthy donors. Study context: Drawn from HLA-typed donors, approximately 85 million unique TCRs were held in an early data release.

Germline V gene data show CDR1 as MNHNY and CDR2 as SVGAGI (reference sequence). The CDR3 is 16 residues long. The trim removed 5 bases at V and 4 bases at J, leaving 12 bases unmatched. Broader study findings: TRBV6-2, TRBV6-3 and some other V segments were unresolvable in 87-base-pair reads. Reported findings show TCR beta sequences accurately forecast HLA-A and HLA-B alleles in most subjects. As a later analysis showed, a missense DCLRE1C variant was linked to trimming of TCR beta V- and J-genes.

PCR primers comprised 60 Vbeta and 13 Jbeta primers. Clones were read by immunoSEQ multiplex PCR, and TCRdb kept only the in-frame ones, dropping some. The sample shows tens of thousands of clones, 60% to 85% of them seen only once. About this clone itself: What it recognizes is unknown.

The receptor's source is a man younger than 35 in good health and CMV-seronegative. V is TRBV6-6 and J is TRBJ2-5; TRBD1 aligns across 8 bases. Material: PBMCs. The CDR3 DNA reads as TGTGCCAGCAGTAACCCCCGACAGGGGAGAGGAGAGACCCAGTACTTC. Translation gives CASSNPRQGRGETQYF.